The 22 T cell receptor beta chains below were found in one sample sequenced in a study of blood T cell repertoires in COVID-19. Some clones are missing from TCRdb's copy, which holds only in-frame ones; the method was immunoSEQ multiplex PCR. The sample lists roughly 64,000 clones; around 84% were seen once. The sequencing input was peripheral blood. The receptor set was obtained from a man in his fifties with active COVID-19.

V usage is TRBV3-1 (or the pseudogene TRBV3-2) and J usage is TRBJ2-1, with D possibly TRBD2 on 6 matching bases. CDR1 and CDR2 from the germline V gene are LGHDT and YNNKEL (reference sequence). The CDR3 has 13 amino acids. V lost 0 bases to trimming and J lost 15 bases, with 15 bases between them. The CDR3 loop is CASSQEALAGLFF. In nucleotides, the CDR3 is TGTGCCAGCAGCCAAGAGGCACTAGCAGGACTGTTCTTC.

For this clone: A junction boundary mismatches the germline segment, possibly from a read error. The chain has TRBV30 and TRBJ2-1; 9 bases line up with TRBD2. CDR1 is GTSNPN, CDR2 SVGIG, per germline (reference sequence). The length of the CDR3 is 12 residues. The CDR3 sequence is CAAGGPYNEQFF. DNA for the CDR3: TGCGCCGCGGGAGGGCCCTACAATGAGCAGTTCTTC.

This chain connects TRBV20-1 to TRBJ1-4; weak D call: TRBD1 (6 bases). From germline, CDR1 is DFQATT and CDR2 SNEGSKA (reference sequence). Trimming pared 3 bases from V and 8 bases from J, leaving 13 bases between. This CDR3 region has 13 residues. The CDR3 DNA sequence: TGCAGTGCTAGTGCCAGGGGCCAAGAAAAACTGTTTTTT. This codes for CSASARGQEKLFF.

The rearrangement joins TRBV9 to TRBJ2-3, with D possibly TRBD2 on 5 matching bases. The germline V gene has CDR1 SGDLS and CDR2 YYNGEE. V was pared by 0 bases and J by 2 bases, with 13 bases between. CDR3 size: 16 residues. Here the CDR3 DNA reads TGTGCCAGCAGCGTAGGATCCGGGGTAGCCACAGATACGCAGTATTTT. Its translation is CASSVGSGVATDTQYF.

This clone has just one count. V usage is TRBV6-5 and J usage is TRBJ2-1; a possible D gene is TRBD2 (6 bases). Germline V lookup: CDR1 MNHEY, CDR2 SVGAGI. V was clipped by 6 bases and J by 4 bases, with 16 bases between them. The CDR3 totals 15 residues. CDR3 region: CASSAGTTAYNEQFF. CDR3 in DNA: TGTGCCAGCAGCGCGGGAACTACGGCTTACAATGAGCAGTTCTTC.

V is TRBV9 and J is TRBJ1-4, with D maybe TRBD1 (5 bases). The germline V gene encodes CDR1 SGDLS and CDR2 YYNGEE. This CDR3 contains 16 residues. Trimming stripped 0 bases from V and 8 bases from J, with 17 bases between. This chain's CDR3 is CASSVDVGGKGEKLFF. CDR3 in DNA: TGTGCCAGCAGCGTAGATGTGGGGGGGAAAGGGGAAAAACTGTTTTTT.

The chain couples TRBV6-4 to TRBJ2-3, with 7 bases matching TRBD2. This CDR3 is 15 amino acids long. Germline V lookup: CDR1 MRHNA, CDR2 SNTAGT. Germline trimming cut 6 bases from V and 0 bases from J; bases unmatched to any gene: 6. For the CDR3, the DNA is TGTGCCAGCAGCGACGGGGGGACTAGCACAGATACGCAGTATTTT. It encodes CASSDGGTSTDTQYF.

The V call is TRBV2, the J call TRBJ1-4, with D unclear. The CDR3 runs to 12 residues. The germline CDR1 and CDR2 sequences are SNHLY and FYNNEI. V lost 6 bases, J lost 8 bases, and 10 bases lay in between. The CDR3 here is CASRIGFEKLFF. DNA for the CDR3: TGTGCCAGCAGGATCGGGTTCGAAAAACTGTTTTTT.

Of note for this clone: This specimen includes other DNA sequences encoding the same CDR3. J is TRBJ1-3 and V is TRBV3-1 (or the pseudogene TRBV3-2), with D unresolved. Germline V gives CDR1 LGHDT, CDR2 YNNKEL (reference sequence). V lost 1 base and J lost 2, with 6 bases in between. The CDR3 is made up of 14 amino acids. The CDR3 coding sequence is TGTGCCAGCAGCCAAGCCGGGACTGGAAACACCATATATTTT. This encodes CASSQAGTGNTIYF.

V and J are TRBV6-4 and TRBJ2-1, with 13 bases matching TRBD2. CDR1 is MRHNA, CDR2 SNTAGT, per germline. The J segment lost 9 bases and the V segment lost 2 bases, leaving 7 bases of the junction unmatched. CDR3 size: 16 residues. The CDR3 DNA reads TGTGCCAGCAGTGACAGACTAGCGGGAGGAACGGGTGAGCAGTTCTTC. Translation: CASSDRLAGGTGEQFF.

The V gene is TRBV7-5, the J gene TRBJ1-2; the table's D gene call, TRBD1, was not cross checked with the DNA. TRBV7-5 is noted as a pseudogene. The CDR3 totals 17 residues. This chain's CDR3 is CARSGGTGDQVTYGYTF. The CDR3 nucleotides are TGTGCCAGAAGCGGGGGGACAGGGGACCAAGTCACTTATGGCTACACCTTC.

The chain couples TRBV2 to TRBJ1-2, with D tentatively TRBD1 (5 bases). Germline-derived CDR1 and CDR2 are SNHLY and FYNNEI. Trimming cost V 7 bases and J 4 bases, with 19 bases left between them. This CDR3 has 15 residues. CDR3 nucleotides: TGTGCCAGCAAGGAGGGCCCGTCAGGGTTCTATGGCTACACCTTC. Its protein is CASKEGPSGFYGYTF.

The chain carries TRBV27 and TRBJ2-5, with 8 bases fitting TRBD1. The CDR3 covers 13 residues. Germline values: CDR1 MNHEY, CDR2 SMNVEV (reference sequence). The ends lost 6 bases at V and 4 bases at J; junction bases unmatched: 4. The chain's CDR3 is CASSPDRGETQYF. In DNA form, the CDR3 reads TGTGCCAGCAGCCCAGACAGGGGAGAGACCCAGTACTTC.

The chain couples TRBV5-5 to TRBJ2-7; D is undetermined. The ends were cut back, 0 bases at V and 6 bases at J, with 10 bases in the middle. The germline V gene has CDR1 SGHKS and CDR2 YYEKEE (reference sequence). This CDR3 is built from 13 residues. The CDR3: CASSLDLTGEQYF. In DNA form, the CDR3 reads TGTGCCAGCAGCTTGGACCTAACGGGCGAGCAGTACTTC. The complete variable domain, with remaining parts taken from reference TRBV5-5 and TRBJ2-7, reads DAGVTQSPTHLIKTRGQQVTLRCSPISGHKSVSWYQQVLGQGPQFIFQYYEKEERGRGNFPDRFSARQFPNYSSELNVNALLLGDSALYLCASSLDLTGEQYFGPGTRLTVT.

In DNA, the CDR3 is TGTGCCAGCAGGTTCCAGGGTCAAGTGGCCGAGCAGTACTTC. Residues: CASRFQGQVAEQYF. This chain links TRBV11-2 with TRBJ2-7; perhaps TRBD1 as D (5 bases). CDR3 length: 14 amino acids. V lost 6 bases, J lost 6 bases, and 18 bases lay in between. Germline CDR1 SGHAT, CDR2 FQNNGV.

The V call is TRBV5-1, the J call TRBJ1-4; a possible D gene is TRBD1 (6 bases). Per germline, CDR1 SGHRS and CDR2 YFSETQ. Trimming removed 0 bases at V and 4 bases at J, with 10 bases between. There are 15 residues in the CDR3. This chain's CDR3 is CASSLATGSNEKLFF. CDR3 DNA sequence: TGCGCCAGCAGCTTGGCCACAGGGAGTAATGAAAAACTGTTTTTT.

V usage is TRBV5-1 and J usage is TRBJ2-3; 7 bases line up with TRBD1. CDR1 and CDR2 from the germline V gene are SGHRS and YFSETQ. The CDR3 is made up of 14 amino acids. V lost 1 base and J lost 4; bases outside the gene matches: 3. The CDR3 spells CASSLNRGADTQYF. CDR3 DNA sequence: TGCGCCAGCAGCTTGAACAGGGGTGCAGATACGCAGTATTTT.

The chain links TRBV6-1 to TRBJ2-7, with 7 positions matching TRBD2. The CDR3 runs 15 residues. The J segment lost 0 bases and the V segment lost 2 bases, leaving 4 bases of the junction unmatched. The germline V gene encodes CDR1 MNHNS and CDR2 SASEGT. The CDR3 region has the DNA TGTGCCAGCAGTGAAAGAGGACTAGTCTCCTACGAGCAGTACTTC. This translates into CASSERGLVSYEQYF.

The count of this clone is one. The CDR3 region has the DNA TGTGCCAGCTCACCTATCGACATTAAACAGGGGGCGTATGGCTACACCTTC. The encoded protein is CASSPIDIKQGAYGYTF. This chain uses TRBV18 with TRBJ1-2; 9 bases align to TRBD1. The CDR3 covers 17 residues. CDR1 is KGHSH and CDR2 is LQKENI in the germline V gene. V lost 3 bases and J lost 5; bases outside the gene matches: 13.

The J gene is TRBJ2-7, the V gene TRBV7-6; D might be TRBD2 (6 bases). The CDR3 is made up of 14 amino acids. Looked up from germline, CDR1 is SGHVS and CDR2 is FNYEAQ. The V and J ends lost 3 bases and 0 bases respectively, with 9 bases between them. CDR3 in amino acids: CASSLSGSSYEQYF. In nucleotides, the CDR3 is TGTGCCAGCAGCTTGTCCGGGAGCTCCTACGAGCAGTACTTC.

V usage is TRBV7-2 and J usage is TRBJ2-3; 12 bases fit TRBD2. J was trimmed by 1 base and V by 6 bases; bases with no gene match: 2. Germline assignment: CDR1 SGHTA and CDR2 FQGNSA. The CDR3 extends over 15 amino acids. Written as DNA, the CDR3 is TGTGCCAGCAGACGGACTAGCGGGGGCACAGATACGCAGTATTTT. This sequence encodes CASRRTSGGTDTQYF.

The rearrangement joins TRBV27 to TRBJ2-5, with 9 bases lining up with TRBD2. The CDR3 extends over 18 amino acids. V lost 3 bases and J lost 1; bases outside the gene matches: 12. The germline V gene encodes CDR1 MNHEY and CDR2 SMNVEV (reference sequence). Here the CDR3 reads CASSFRGRGGGPQETQYF. The CDR3 DNA sequence: TGTGCCAGCAGTTTCCGCGGGAGGGGCGGGGGGCCCCAAGAGACCCAGTACTTC.